This T cell receptor (beta chain) was observed in a study of human T cells and chemical hapten exposure. As for the study in general: On the upper back, patch tests were applied with 0.01% DPC and read at 6 days. Patients, mostly women, had alopecia areata, alopecia totalis or alopecia universalis.

This clonotype was counted only a few times. CDR1 is MNHEY and CDR2 is SVGAGI in the germline V gene. V was pared by 6 bases and J by 6 bases, with 18 bases between. The CDR3 contains 14 residues. The library tagged individual cDNA molecules with unique molecular identifiers. TCRdb used MiXCR to reprocess the RACE reads, holding one entry per CDR3 protein. The sample shows around 190,000 distinct CDR3 sequences, approximately 20% of them seen only once. Time point of the sample: patch test 1, 2 weeks after DPC sensitization. Described treatment: therapeutic diphenylcyclopropenone sensitization with weekly scalp DPC. At patch-test visits, sampling came before the patch test.

The sample consisted of whole blood, taken in connection with sensitization to the hapten diphenylcyclopropenone (DPC). The rearrangement links TRBV6-5 to TRBJ2-7; possibly TRBD2 for D (5 bases). The clonotype was recovered from a woman in her forties or fifties with alopecia areata. Some clones in this sample may be carry-over from other donors' samples. The CDR3 DNA is TGTGCCAGCAGGCGCGACGAAGGCGGACTCGAGCAGTACTTC. It is translated as CASRRDEGGLEQYF.